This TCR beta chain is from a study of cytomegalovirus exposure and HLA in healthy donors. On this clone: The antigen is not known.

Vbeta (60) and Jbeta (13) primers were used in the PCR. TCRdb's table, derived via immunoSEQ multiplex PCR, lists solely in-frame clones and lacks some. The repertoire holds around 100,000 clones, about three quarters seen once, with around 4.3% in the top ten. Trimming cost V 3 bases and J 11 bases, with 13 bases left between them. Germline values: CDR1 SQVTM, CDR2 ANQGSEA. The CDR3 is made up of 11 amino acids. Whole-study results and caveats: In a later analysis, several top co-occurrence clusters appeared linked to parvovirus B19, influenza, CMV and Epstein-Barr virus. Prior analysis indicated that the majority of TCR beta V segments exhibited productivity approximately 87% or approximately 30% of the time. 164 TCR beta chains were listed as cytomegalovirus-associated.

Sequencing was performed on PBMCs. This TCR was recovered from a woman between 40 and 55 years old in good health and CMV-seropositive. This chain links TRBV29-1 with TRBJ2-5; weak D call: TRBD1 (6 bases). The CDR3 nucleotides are TGCAGCGTTGATCCCGGCCAGGGGCAGTACTTC. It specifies CSVDPGQGQYF.